This TCR beta chain was documented in a study of shared clonotypes between healthy human individuals. Study context: Used for every donor were three CD4 naive, three CD4 memory, two CD8 naive and one CD8 memory plate.

Only one count was recorded for this clone. The antigen is undetermined. All the donors were Caucasian adults who lived in Nashville, Tennessee. Regarding the study as a whole: Sorted-subset sequencing, rarefaction showed, was incomplete despite large depth. Generation probabilities of non-shared clonotypes were lower (relative to those shared by all four donors).

Profiled with immunoSEQ multiplex PCR; TCRdb holds only in-frame clones, not every one. This sample has approximately 1,500,000 clones, with approximately 98% found just once. The sequence derives from a man aged 30-40 years in good health. The specimen was naive CD4+ T cells sorted from blood. Subset in this sample: CD45RA+ positively selected.

The CDR3 coding sequence is TGCGCCACCACTTCCGAGGCGGCTGGTCACGGGGAGCTGTTTTTT. Its translation is CATTSEAAGHGELFF. The rearrangement links TRBV5-1 to TRBJ2-2; D gene uncertain. Trimming stripped 9 bases from V and 7 bases from J, with 22 bases between. Germline V CDR1 and CDR2: SGHRS, YFSETQ. This CDR3 is 15 amino acids long.